The T cell receptor (beta chain) under discussion was sequenced for a study of T-cell reconstitution after alpha-beta-depleted transplantation in children. Germline CDR1 and CDR2: WSHSY and SAAADI. With 6 bases removed from V and 2 bases from J, the gap between germline ends came to 11 bases. This CDR3 spans 13 amino acids. During its preparation, the TCRbeta library received unique molecular identifiers. One entry per CDR3 protein, called by TCRdb with MiXCR from the PCR reads. The profile shows 250,000 or so distinct CDR3 sequences, around 8% of them singletons. Notes on the study in general: Several hundred rapidly expanded clones from non-depleted graft cells reportedly supplied alpha-beta T cells about two months post-transplant. Once a year had passed after transplant, T-cell counts and diversity came mostly from newly produced T cells.

This clonotype was detected ten times or more. Its antigen is unidentified. Sequencing used PBMCs, mostly from graft donor cells, obtained 180 days after TCRalphabeta/CD19-depleted stem cell transplant. This TCR came from a male patient younger than 18 who had a stem cell transplant for acute lymphoblastic leukemia, so the T cells may come from the graft donor. The chain couples TRBV10-2 to TRBJ2-7; TRBD1 might be the D (6 bases). CDR3 loop: CASRVTGTYEQYF. The CDR3 bases are TGCGCCAGCAGGGTGACAGGAACCTACGAGCAGTACTTC.